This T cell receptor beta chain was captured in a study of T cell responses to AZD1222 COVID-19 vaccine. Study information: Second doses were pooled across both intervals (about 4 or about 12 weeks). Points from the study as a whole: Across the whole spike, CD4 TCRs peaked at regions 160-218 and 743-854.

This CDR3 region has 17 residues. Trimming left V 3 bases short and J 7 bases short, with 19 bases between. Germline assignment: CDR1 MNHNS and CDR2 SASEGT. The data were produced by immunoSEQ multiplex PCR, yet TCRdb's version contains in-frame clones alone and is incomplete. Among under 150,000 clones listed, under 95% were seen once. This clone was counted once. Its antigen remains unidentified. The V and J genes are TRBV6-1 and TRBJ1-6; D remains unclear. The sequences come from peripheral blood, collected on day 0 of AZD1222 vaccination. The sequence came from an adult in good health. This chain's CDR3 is CASSDRRGLKSNSPLHF. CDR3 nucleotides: TGTGCCAGCAGTGACCGTCGGGGTCTAAAATCGAATTCACCCCTCCACTTT.